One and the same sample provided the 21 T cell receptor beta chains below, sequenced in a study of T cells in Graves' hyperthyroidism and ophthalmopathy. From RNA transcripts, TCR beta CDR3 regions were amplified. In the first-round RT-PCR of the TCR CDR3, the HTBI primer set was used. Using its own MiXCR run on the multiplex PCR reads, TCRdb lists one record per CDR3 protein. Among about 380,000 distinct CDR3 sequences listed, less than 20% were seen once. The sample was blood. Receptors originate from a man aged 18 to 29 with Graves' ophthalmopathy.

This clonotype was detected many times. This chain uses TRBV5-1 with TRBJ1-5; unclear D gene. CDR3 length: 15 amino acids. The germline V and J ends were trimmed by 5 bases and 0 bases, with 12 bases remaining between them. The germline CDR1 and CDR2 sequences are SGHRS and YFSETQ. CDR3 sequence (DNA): TGCGCCAGCAGTTCCCTGGCGGGTAGCAATCAGCCCCAGCATTTT. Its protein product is CASSSLAGSNQPQHF.

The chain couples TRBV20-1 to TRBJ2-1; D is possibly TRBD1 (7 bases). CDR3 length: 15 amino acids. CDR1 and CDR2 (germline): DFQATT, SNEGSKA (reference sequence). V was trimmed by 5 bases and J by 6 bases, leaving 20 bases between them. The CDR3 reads CSARSSGGLGNEQFF. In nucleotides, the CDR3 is TGCAGTGCTCGCTCCTCAGGGGGGCTAGGCAATGAGCAGTTCTTC.

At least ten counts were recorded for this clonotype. The CDR3 spells CASLNRGNEQYF. The CDR3 coding sequence is TGTGCCAGCCTAAACAGGGGTAACGAGCAGTACTTC. V and J are TRBV2 and TRBJ2-7; 7 bases agree with TRBD1. V trimming: 8 bases; J trimming: 5 bases; junction bases outside the gene matches: 6. Germline lookup yields CDR1 SNHLY and CDR2 FYNNEI. The CDR3 is 12 amino acids.

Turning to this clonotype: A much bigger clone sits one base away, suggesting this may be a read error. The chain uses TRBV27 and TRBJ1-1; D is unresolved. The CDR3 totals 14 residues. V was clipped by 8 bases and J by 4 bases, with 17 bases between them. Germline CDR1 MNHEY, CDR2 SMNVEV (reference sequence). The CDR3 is CASGQGPRSTEAFF. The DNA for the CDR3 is TGTGCCAGCGGGCAAGGACCTAGGAGCACTGAAGCTTTCTTT.

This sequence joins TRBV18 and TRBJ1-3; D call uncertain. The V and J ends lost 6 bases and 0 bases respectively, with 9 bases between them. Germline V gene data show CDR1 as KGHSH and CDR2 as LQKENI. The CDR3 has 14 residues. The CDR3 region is CASSGAVSGNTIYF. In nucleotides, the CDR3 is TGTGCCAGCTCCGGAGCCGTCTCTGGAAACACCATATATTTT.

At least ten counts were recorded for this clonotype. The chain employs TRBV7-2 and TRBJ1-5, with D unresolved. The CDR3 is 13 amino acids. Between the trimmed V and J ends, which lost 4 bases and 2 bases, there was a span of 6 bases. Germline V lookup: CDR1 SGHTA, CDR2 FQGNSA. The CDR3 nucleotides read TGTGCCAGCAGCTCCCAGGGCAATCAGCCCCAGCATTTT. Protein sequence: CASSSQGNQPQHF.

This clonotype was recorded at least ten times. CDR3 sequence reads: CASSLAPRGGTGDTQYF. The CDR3 DNA reads as TGTGCCAGCAGCTTAGCCCCCCGGGGGGGCACGGGAGATACGCAGTATTTT. V usage is TRBV7-3 and J usage is TRBJ2-3, with 8 nucleotides matching TRBD2. V was pared by 2 bases and J by 5 bases, with 12 bases of the junction left unmatched. This CDR3 comprises 17 residues. Germline V gene lookup returns CDR1 SGHTA and CDR2 FQGTGA.

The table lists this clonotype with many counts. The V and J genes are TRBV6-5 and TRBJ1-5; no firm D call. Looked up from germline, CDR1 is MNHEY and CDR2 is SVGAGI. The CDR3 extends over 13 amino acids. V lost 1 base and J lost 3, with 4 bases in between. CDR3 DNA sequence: TGTGCCAGCAGTTACTTAGACAATCAGCCCCAGCATTTT. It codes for CASSYLDNQPQHF.

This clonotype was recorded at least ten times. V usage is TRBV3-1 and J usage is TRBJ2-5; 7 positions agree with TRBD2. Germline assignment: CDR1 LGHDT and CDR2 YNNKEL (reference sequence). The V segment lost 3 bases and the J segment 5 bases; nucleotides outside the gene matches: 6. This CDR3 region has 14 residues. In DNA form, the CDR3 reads TGTGCCAGCAGCCAGACTTGGGAGGGTGAGACCCAGTACTTC. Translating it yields CASSQTWEGETQYF.

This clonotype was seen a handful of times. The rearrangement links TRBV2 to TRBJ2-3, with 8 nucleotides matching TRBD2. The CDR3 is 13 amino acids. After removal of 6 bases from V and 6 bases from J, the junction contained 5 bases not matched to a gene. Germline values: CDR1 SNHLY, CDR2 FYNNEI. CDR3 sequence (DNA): TGTGCCAGCAGCGGGGGGGCGGAGGATACGCAGTATTTT. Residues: CASSGGAEDTQYF. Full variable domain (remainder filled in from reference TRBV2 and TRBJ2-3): EPEVTQTPSHQVTQMGQEVILRCVPISNHLYFYWYRQILGQKVEFLVSFYNNEISEKSEIFDDQFSVERPDGSNFTLKIRSTKLEDSAMYFCASSGGAEDTQYFGPGTRLTVL.

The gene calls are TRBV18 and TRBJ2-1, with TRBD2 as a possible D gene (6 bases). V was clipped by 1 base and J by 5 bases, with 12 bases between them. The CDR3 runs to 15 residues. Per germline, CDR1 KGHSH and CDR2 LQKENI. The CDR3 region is CASSPRPGANNEQFF. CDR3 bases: TGTGCCAGCTCACCACGACCGGGAGCAAACAATGAGCAGTTCTTC.

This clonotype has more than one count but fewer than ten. CDR3 protein: CASSHQGRADTQYF. The CDR3 DNA is TGTGCCAGCAGTCATCAGGGTCGGGCAGATACGCAGTATTTT. This chain uses TRBV6-1 with TRBJ2-3, with D possibly matching TRBD1 (5 bases). The CDR3 is 14 amino acids. The germline V and J ends were trimmed by 5 bases and 4 bases, with 13 bases remaining between them. Per germline, CDR1 MNHNS and CDR2 SASEGT.

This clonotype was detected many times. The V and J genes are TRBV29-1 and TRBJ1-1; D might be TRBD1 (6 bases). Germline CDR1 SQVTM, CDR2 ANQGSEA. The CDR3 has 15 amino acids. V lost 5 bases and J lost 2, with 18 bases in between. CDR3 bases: TGCAGCGTTTCAACGTCGGGGGGCCCTAACACTGAAGCTTTCTTT. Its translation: CSVSTSGGPNTEAFF.

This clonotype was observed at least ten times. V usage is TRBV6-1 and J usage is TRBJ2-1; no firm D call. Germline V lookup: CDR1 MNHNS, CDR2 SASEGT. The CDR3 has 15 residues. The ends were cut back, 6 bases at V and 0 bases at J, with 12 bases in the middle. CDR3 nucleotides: TGTGCCAGCAGCTCTACCCTGAACTCCTACAATGAGCAGTTCTTC. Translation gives CASSSTLNSYNEQFF.

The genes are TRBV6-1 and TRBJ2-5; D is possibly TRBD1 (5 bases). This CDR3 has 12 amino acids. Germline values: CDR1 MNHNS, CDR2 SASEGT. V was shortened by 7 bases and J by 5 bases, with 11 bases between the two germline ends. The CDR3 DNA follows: TGTGCCAGCAAAGACCACAGGGAGACCCAGTACTTC. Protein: CASKDHRETQYF.

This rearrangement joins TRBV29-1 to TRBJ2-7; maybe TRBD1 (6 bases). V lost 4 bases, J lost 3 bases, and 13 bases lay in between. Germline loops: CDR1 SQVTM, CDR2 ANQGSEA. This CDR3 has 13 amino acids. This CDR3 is CSVGTGFGYEQYF. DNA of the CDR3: TGCAGCGTTGGAACAGGGTTCGGCTACGAGCAGTACTTC.

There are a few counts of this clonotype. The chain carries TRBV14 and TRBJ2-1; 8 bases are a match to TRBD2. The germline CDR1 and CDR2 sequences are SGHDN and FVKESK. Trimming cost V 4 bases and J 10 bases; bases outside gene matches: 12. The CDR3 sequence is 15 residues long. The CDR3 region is CASSPRVAGIQEQFF. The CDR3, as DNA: TGTGCCAGCAGCCCCCGGGTAGCGGGGATACAGGAGCAGTTCTTC.

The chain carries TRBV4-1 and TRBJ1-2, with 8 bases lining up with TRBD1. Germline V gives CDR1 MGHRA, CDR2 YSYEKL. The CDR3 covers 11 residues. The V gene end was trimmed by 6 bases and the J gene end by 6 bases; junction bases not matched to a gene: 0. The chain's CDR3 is CASRTGDGYTF. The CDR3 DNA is TGCGCCAGCAGGACAGGGGATGGCTACACCTTC.

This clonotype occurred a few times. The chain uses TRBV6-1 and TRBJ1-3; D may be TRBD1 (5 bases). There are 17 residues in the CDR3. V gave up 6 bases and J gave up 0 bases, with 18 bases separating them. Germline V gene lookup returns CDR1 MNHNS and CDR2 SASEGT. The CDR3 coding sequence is TGTGCCAGCAGCCGGGACGGCCCGATGATCTCTGGAAACACCATATATTTT. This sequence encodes CASSRDGPMISGNTIYF.

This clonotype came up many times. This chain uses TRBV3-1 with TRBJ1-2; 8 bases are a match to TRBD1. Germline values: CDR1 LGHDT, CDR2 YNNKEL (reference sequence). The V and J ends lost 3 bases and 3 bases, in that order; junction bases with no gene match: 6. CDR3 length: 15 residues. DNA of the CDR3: TGTGCCAGCAGCCACGGACAGGGTTTGGACTATGGCTACACCTTC. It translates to CASSHGQGLDYGYTF.

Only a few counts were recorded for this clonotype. The DNA of the CDR3 is TGTGCCAGCAGCCAAGGACTCCTAGCGGGTGAAGCCTACGAGCAGTACTTC. Translation: CASSQGLLAGEAYEQYF. The genes are TRBV3-1 and TRBJ2-7, with TRBD2 matching over 8 bases. The CDR3 is made up of 17 amino acids. Germline assignment: CDR1 LGHDT and CDR2 YNNKEL (reference sequence). V shed 1 base and J 2 bases; nucleotides not matched to a gene: 10.